The clone carrying this T cell receptor (beta chain) occurred many times. Its antigen is as yet unknown. A process of 5'RACE template switching, which added a universal primer site and UMIs, was used to make TCR cDNA. Via MiXCR, TCRdb re-called the 5' RACE reads, giving one row per CDR3 protein. The top ten hold roughly 15% of the sample, which has roughly 300,000 distinct CDR3 sequences, roughly 8.6% seen once. The sample belongs to a study of T cells after yellow fever vaccination. The wider study: Preparation of fractions with low cell numbers was performed using SMART-Seq v4 Ultra Low Input. Whole-study results and caveats: Boosting was followed by the reappearance of most primary-vaccination clones (roughly 95% CD4, about 88% CD8).

V was cut by 4 bases and J by 5 bases, with 11 bases left in between. The CDR3 is 13 amino acids. CDR1 is KGHSH, CDR2 LQKENI, per germline. This sequence was found in a man aged 18 to 29 who received the YFV17D yellow fever vaccine. The sample was PBMCs, taken about 49 days after the first yellow fever vaccination. This chain uses TRBV18 with TRBJ2-5; perhaps TRBD1 as D (5 bases). The CDR3 DNA sequence: TGTGCCAGCTCACTGGACACCTCGGAGACCCAGTACTTC. This encodes CASSLDTSETQYF.